These T cell receptor beta chains were read from a single sample in a study of resident and recirculating memory T cells in vitiligo. Some clones are missing from TCRdb's copy, which holds only in-frame ones; the method was immunoSEQ multiplex PCR. The table has tens of thousands of clones, 92% seen once. The sample taken for sequencing was blood. Every receptor here comes from a male donor with vitiligo. CDR3s include the opening cysteine and the closing phenylalanine or tryptophan. The order of the fields is D gene, V gene, clone size, J gene, CDR3 protein, CDR3 DNA. The D gene is left open where the match is weak. Size tells how often a clone was seen (once, few, many) or the class of an expanded clone, and some rows leave it out.

>-|TRBV5-4|-|TRBJ2-7
CASSLVGSQGNEQYF
TGTGCCAGCAGCTTGGTCGGGAGCCAAGGGAACGAGCAGTACTTC
>TRBD1|TRBV18|-|TRBJ2-7
CASSPPGQGAGEQYF
TGTGCCAGCTCACCACCGGGACAGGGGGCCGGCGAGCAGTACTTC
>-|TRBV6-6|-|TRBJ2-4
CASSPGGRENIQYF
TGTGCCAGCAGTCCCGGGGGTAGGGAAAACATTCAGTACTTC
>-|TRBV27|-|TRBJ2-3
CASTSWAGPTDTQYF
TGTGCCAGCACCTCGTGGGCGGGCCCCACAGATACGCAGTATTTT
>-|TRBV18|-|TRBJ2-7
CASSPPGGGGGYEQYF
TGTGCCAGCTCACCCCCCGGAGGAGGGGGCGGCTACGAGCAGTACTTC
>-|TRBV19|-|TRBJ2-2
CASSIVDWGSYTGELFF
TGTGCCAGTAGTATAGTTGACTGGGGCAGCTACACCGGGGAGCTGTTTTTT
>-|TRBV10-3|-|TRBJ2-7
CAITARQGTYEQYF
TGTGCCATCACCGCGCGGCAGGGTACCTACGAGCAGTACTTC
>TRBD1|TRBV5-4|-|TRBJ2-3
CASSWGQGLTDTQYF
TGTGCCAGCAGCTGGGGACAGGGGCTCACAGATACGCAGTATTTT
>TRBD2|TRBV13|-|TRBJ2-3
CASSLPPAGEADTQYF
TGTGCCAGCAGCTTACCCCCGGCGGGAGAGGCAGATACGCAGTATTTT
>-|TRBV21-1|-|TRBJ2-7
CASRPKRDKKSSYEQYF
TGTGCCAGCAGGCCAAAGCGGGATAAAAAGAGCTCCTACGAGCAGTACTTC
>TRBD2|TRBV19|-|TRBJ2-7
CASSAGLAGYEQYF
TGTGCCAGTAGTGCCGGACTAGCGGGATACGAGCAGTACTTC
>-|TRBV11-2|-|TRBJ2-1
CASSLNRGMNEQFF
TGTGCCAGCAGCTTGAATAGGGGGATGAATGAGCAGTTCTTC
>TRBD1|TRBV23-1|-|TRBJ1-5
CAKRGPGYSNQPQHF
TGCGCCAAGAGGGGGCCGGGGTATAGCAATCAGCCCCAGCATTTT
>-|TRBV27|-|TRBJ1-5
CASRETVYSNQPQHF
TGTGCCAGCAGGGAGACGGTTTATAGCAATCAGCCCCAGCATTTT
>TRBD2|TRBV7-3|-|TRBJ2-1
CASSLVWTSDYNEQFF
TGTGCCAGCAGCCTGGTTTGGACTAGCGACTACAATGAGCAGTTCTTC
>-|TRBV5-1|once|TRBJ2-1
CASSLGAGIINNEQFF
TGCGCCAGCAGCTTGGGGGCAGGGATTATCAACAATGAGCAGTTCTTC
>-|TRBV18|-|TRBJ2-7
CASSPDRRTYEQYF
TGTGCCAGCTCACCGGACAGAAGGACCTACGAGCAGTACTTC
>-|TRBV9|-|TRBJ2-2
CASSVGGGRITNTGELFF
TGTGCCAGCAGCGTAGGAGGGGGAAGGATAACGAACACCGGGGAGCTGTTTTTT